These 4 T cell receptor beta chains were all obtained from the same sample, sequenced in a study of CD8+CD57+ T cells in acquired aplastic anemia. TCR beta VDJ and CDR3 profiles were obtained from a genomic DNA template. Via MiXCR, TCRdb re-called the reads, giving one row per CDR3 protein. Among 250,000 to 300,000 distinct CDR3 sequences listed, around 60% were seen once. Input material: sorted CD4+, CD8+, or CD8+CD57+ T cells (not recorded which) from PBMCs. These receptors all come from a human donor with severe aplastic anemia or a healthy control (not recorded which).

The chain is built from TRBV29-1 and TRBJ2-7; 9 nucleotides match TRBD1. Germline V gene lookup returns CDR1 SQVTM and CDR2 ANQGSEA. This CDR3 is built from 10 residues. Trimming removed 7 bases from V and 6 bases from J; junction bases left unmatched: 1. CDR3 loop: CSGGQGEQYF. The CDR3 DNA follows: TGCAGCGGGGGACAGGGCGAGCAGTACTTC.

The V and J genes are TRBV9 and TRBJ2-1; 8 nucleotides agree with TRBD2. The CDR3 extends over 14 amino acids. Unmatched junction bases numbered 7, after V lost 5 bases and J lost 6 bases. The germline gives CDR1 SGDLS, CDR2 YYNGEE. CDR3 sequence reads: CASSAQRGFNEQFF. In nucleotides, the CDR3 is TGTGCCAGCAGTGCCCAGCGGGGGTTCAATGAGCAGTTCTTC.

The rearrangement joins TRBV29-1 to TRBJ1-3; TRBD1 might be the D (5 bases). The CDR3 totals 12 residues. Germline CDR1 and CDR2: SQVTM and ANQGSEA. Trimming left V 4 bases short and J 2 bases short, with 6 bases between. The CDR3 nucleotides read TGCAGCGTTGCGGGGGCTGGAAACACCATATATTTT. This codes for CSVAGAGNTIYF. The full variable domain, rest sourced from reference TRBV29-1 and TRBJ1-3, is SAVISQKPSRDICQRGTSLTIQCQVDSQVTMMFWYRQQPGQSLTLIATANQGSEATYESGFVIDKFPISRPNLTFSTLTVSNMSPEDSSIYLCSVAGAGNTIYFGEGSWLTVV.

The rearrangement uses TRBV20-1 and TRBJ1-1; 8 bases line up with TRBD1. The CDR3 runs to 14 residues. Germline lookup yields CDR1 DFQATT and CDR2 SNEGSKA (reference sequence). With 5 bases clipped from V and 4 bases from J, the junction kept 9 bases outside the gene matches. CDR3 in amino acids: CSAPDRASTTEAFF. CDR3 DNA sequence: TGCAGTGCTCCGGACAGGGCAAGTACCACTGAAGCTTTCTTT.